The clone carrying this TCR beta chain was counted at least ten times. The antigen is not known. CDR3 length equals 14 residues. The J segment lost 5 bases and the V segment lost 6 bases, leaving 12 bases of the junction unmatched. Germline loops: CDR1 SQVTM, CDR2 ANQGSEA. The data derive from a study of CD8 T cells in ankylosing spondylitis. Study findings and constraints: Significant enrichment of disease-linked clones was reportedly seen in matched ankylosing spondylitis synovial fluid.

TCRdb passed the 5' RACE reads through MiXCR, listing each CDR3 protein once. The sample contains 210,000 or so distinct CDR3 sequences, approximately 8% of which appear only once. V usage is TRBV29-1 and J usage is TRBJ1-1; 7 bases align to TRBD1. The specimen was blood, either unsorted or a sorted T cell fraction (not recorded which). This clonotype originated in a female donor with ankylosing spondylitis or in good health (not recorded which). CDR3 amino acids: CSVDPTGLGTEAFF. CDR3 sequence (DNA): TGCAGCGTAGACCCGACAGGGTTGGGAACTGAAGCTTTCTTT. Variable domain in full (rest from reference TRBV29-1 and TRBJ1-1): SAVISQKPSRDICQRGTSLTIQCQVDSQVTMMFWYRQQPGQSLTLIATANQGSEATYESGFVIDKFPISRPNLTFSTLTVSNMSPEDSSIYLCSVDPTGLGTEAFFGQGTRLTVV.